Listed here are 25 T cell receptor beta chains from one sample, sequenced in a study of CD8 T cells in ankylosing spondylitis. No antigen has been assigned to these receptors. Whole-study findings and limits: A TCR beta motif made of eight highly homologous variants seemed typical of ankylosing spondylitis blood.

TCRdb re-analysed the 5' RACE reads in MiXCR, keeping a single row per CDR3 protein. Of 750,000 to 850,000 distinct CDR3 sequences listed, approximately 10% are singletons. Sequencing was performed on blood, either unsorted or a sorted T cell fraction (not recorded which). All receptors derive from a male donor with ankylosing spondylitis.

In its sample, this clonotype was seen many times. The chain uses TRBV7-2 and TRBJ1-4, with D uncertain. Trimming removed 0 bases at V and 8 bases at J, with 16 bases between. The CDR3 has 16 amino acids. Germline CDR1 reads SGHTA; CDR2 reads FQGNSA. CDR3 protein: CASSLARGDGREKLFF. In DNA form, the CDR3 reads TGTGCCAGCAGCTTAGCGCGTGGGGATGGTCGGGAAAAACTGTTTTTT.

This clonotype was observed many times. CDR3 nucleotides: TGCGCCAGCAGCCGACAAGCGGGAGAGGCTGCAGATACGCAGTATTTT. Translating gives CASSRQAGEAADTQYF. This chain uses TRBV4-1 with TRBJ2-3; 8 positions agree with TRBD2. Trimming removed 4 bases from V and 4 bases from J; junction bases left unmatched: 10. The V gene's germline CDR1 is MGHRA and CDR2 YSYEKL. The CDR3 is made up of 16 amino acids.

This chain uses TRBV29-1 with TRBJ2-7, with D possibly matching TRBD1 (6 bases). The CDR3 consists of 13 residues. Per the germline V gene, CDR1 is SQVTM and CDR2 is ANQGSEA. With 0 bases removed from V and 3 bases from J, the gap between germline ends came to 9 bases. This chain's CDR3 is CSVEDTGIYEQYF. The DNA for the CDR3 is TGCAGCGTTGAAGATACAGGGATCTACGAGCAGTACTTC.

This clonotype came up a few times. This chain connects TRBV7-2 to TRBJ2-7, with D possibly TRBD1 on 6 matching bases. The germline V gene encodes CDR1 SGHTA and CDR2 FQGNSA. V lost 0 bases to trimming and J lost 11 bases, with 14 bases between them. This CDR3 has 13 amino acids. The CDR3 here is CASSLALQGTEYF. CDR3 in DNA: TGTGCCAGCAGCTTAGCCCTACAGGGTACGGAGTACTTC.

This clonotype was counted between two and nine times. The chain employs TRBV5-1 and TRBJ2-2, with D maybe TRBD2 (6 bases). CDR3 length equals 15 residues. The V gene lost 1 base and the J gene lost 4 bases, with 11 bases spanning the gap. Germline loops: CDR1 SGHRS, CDR2 YFSETQ. The CDR3 DNA reads TGCGCCAGCAGCTTGCAGGAGGGAGGCACCGGGGAGCTGTTTTTT. This gives the protein CASSLQEGGTGELFF.

This clonotype was seen only a few times. The chain employs TRBV6-5 and TRBJ2-3; 7 nucleotides match TRBD2. The trim removed 3 bases at V and 5 bases at J, leaving 8 bases unmatched. Germline CDR1 and CDR2: MNHEY and SVGAGI. The CDR3 consists of 15 residues. The CDR3, as DNA: TGTGCCAGCAGTTATTTGGATCAGCGGGGAGATACGCAGTATTTT. Its protein product is CASSYLDQRGDTQYF.

V is TRBV28 and J is TRBJ1-5, with D unclear. This CDR3 is 14 amino acids long. Germline values: CDR1 MDHEN, CDR2 SYDVKM. V lost 5 bases, J lost 3 bases, and 11 bases lay in between. CDR3 coding DNA: TGTGCCAGCAGTCCCATTTTTGCCAATCAGCCCCAGCATTTT. Its translation: CASSPIFANQPQHF.

This clonotype was recorded a few times. The chain recombines TRBV20-1 with TRBJ1-1; D remains unclear. Germline V gene sequence: CDR1 DFQATT, CDR2 SNEGSKA (reference sequence). With 3 bases removed from V and 2 bases from J, the gap between germline ends came to 10 bases. This CDR3 has 13 residues. DNA of the CDR3: TGCAGTGCTAGGAAAGACGTCAACACTGAAGCTTTCTTT. This gives the protein CSARKDVNTEAFF.

This clonotype was counted a few times. V usage is TRBV30 and J usage is TRBJ1-1; no clear D gene. Trimming cost V 3 bases and J 1 base, with 9 bases left between them. The CDR3 totals 13 residues. Germline V lookup: CDR1 GTSNPN, CDR2 SVGIG (reference sequence). The CDR3 sequence is CAWRVRANTEAFF. As DNA, the CDR3 is TGTGCCTGGAGAGTTCGGGCGAACACTGAAGCTTTCTTT.

This clonotype was detected a few times. The chain links TRBV29-1 to TRBJ1-5; no definite D call. The V and J ends lost 4 bases and 0 bases respectively, with 13 bases between them. The length of the CDR3 is 15 residues. CDR1 is SQVTM and CDR2 is ANQGSEA in the germline V gene. CDR3 amino acids: CSVVIQGYSNQPQHF. The CDR3 coding sequence is TGCAGCGTTGTCATTCAAGGATATAGCAATCAGCCCCAGCATTTT.

The CDR3 sequence is CASSPQGRYATNEKLFF. The DNA of the CDR3 is TGTGCCAGCAGCCCTCAGGGACGGTATGCAACTAATGAAAAACTGTTTTTT. This chain uses TRBV14 with TRBJ1-4; tentatively, D is TRBD1 (5 bases). Germline CDR1 SGHDN, CDR2 FVKESK. The CDR3 spans 17 residues. Trimming pared 4 bases from V and 0 bases from J, leaving 15 bases between.

This clonotype was seen a few times. The V call is TRBV7-8, the J call TRBJ2-7; TRBD2 might be the D (6 bases). This CDR3 comprises 15 residues. Germline V gene data show CDR1 as SGHVS and CDR2 as FQNEAQ. Trimming shortened V by 0 bases and J by 7 bases, and 16 bases separated the two germline ends. The CDR3: CASSLAQVAAGEQYF. The CDR3, as DNA: TGTGCCAGCAGCTTAGCGCAGGTTGCCGCGGGGGAGCAGTACTTC.

This clonotype appeared many times. The V and J genes are TRBV12-3 or TRBV12-4 and TRBJ1-1, with 9 bases matching TRBD1. This CDR3 is built from 15 residues. The V segment lost 4 bases and the J segment 2 bases; nucleotides outside the gene matches: 5. CDR3 sequence: CASSSPQGANTEAFF. The CDR3 DNA is TGTGCCAGCAGTTCCCCACAGGGGGCTAACACTGAAGCTTTCTTT.

The rearrangement links TRBV6-1 to TRBJ2-3, with D possibly being TRBD2 (6 bases). Germline CDR1 reads MNHNS; CDR2 reads SASEGT. The CDR3 totals 17 residues. Trimming cost V 6 bases and J 2 bases, with 21 bases left between them. Here the CDR3 reads CASSPYLGGAPTDTQYF. The CDR3 DNA is TGTGCCAGCAGCCCATATCTTGGAGGGGCCCCCACAGATACGCAGTATTTT.

As DNA, the CDR3 is TGTGCCAGCAGCTGGGGACTAGTCGGCACAGATACGCAGTATTTT. Translating it yields CASSWGLVGTDTQYF. The J gene is TRBJ2-3, the V gene TRBV9; 8 positions agree with TRBD2. CDR3 length: 15 residues. The germline V gene has CDR1 SGDLS and CDR2 YYNGEE. V gave up 4 bases and J gave up 1 base; unmatched junction bases: 5.

This clonotype was counted only a few times. J is TRBJ2-1 and V is TRBV11-2; the D gene is possibly TRBD2 (5 bases). Per germline, CDR1 SGHAT and CDR2 FQNNGV. Trimming left V 7 bases short and J 10 bases short, with 17 bases between. The CDR3 covers 13 residues. CDR3 DNA: TGTGCCAGCACCCCGAGGGTTACGGGCGAGCAGTTCTTC. Its translation is CASTPRVTGEQFF.

This clonotype was observed many times. The chain is built from TRBV5-1 and TRBJ2-1; 7 bases map to TRBD2. Germline loops: CDR1 SGHRS, CDR2 YFSETQ. V dropped 9 bases and J dropped 0; count of bases not matched to a gene: 9. The CDR3 consists of 15 residues. CDR3 DNA sequence: TGCGCCACGTCCGTGGGGGGGAGCTCCTACAATGAGCAGTTCTTC. Translated: CATSVGGSSYNEQFF.

The J gene is TRBJ1-1, the V gene TRBV11-2, with 8 bases that match TRBD1. With V trimmed by 5 bases and J by 3 bases, 5 bases remained unmatched. The CDR3 runs 14 residues. The germline V gene encodes CDR1 SGHAT and CDR2 FQNNGV. The CDR3 loop is CASSKGQADTEAFF. In DNA form, the CDR3 reads TGTGCCAGCAGCAAGGGACAGGCGGACACTGAAGCTTTCTTT.

This clonotype was seen only a few times. The genes are TRBV5-4 and TRBJ1-6; 7 nucleotides match TRBD1. Germline CDR1 reads SGHNT; CDR2 reads YYREEE (reference sequence). J gave up 6 bases and V 4 bases, and 10 bases lay outside the gene matches. The CDR3 loop spans 16 amino acids. CDR3 sequence (DNA): TGTGCCAGCAGCCCTGGGGACAGCCTATTTAATTCACCCCTCCACTTT. As protein: CASSPGDSLFNSPLHF. The variable domain in full, with the rest retrieved from reference TRBV5-4 and TRBJ1-6, is ETGVTQSPTHLIKTRGQQVTLRCSSQSGHNTVSWYQQALGQGPQFIFQYYREEENGRGNFPPRFSGLQFPNYSSELNVNALELDDSALYLCASSPGDSLFNSPLHFGNGTRLTVT.

In its sample, this clonotype was seen many times. The CDR3 here is CSVGPGTVNTEAFF. The CDR3 DNA is TGCAGCGTAGGGCCCGGGACGGTGAACACTGAAGCTTTCTTT. The chain joins TRBV29-1 to TRBJ1-1; D is possibly TRBD1 (5 bases). The CDR3 consists of 14 residues. Germline CDR1 reads SQVTM; CDR2 reads ANQGSEA. V shed 6 bases and J shed 0 bases, with 14 bases lying between them.

This clonotype was detected many times. This rearrangement joins TRBV20-1 to TRBJ1-5, with D maybe TRBD1 (5 bases). The germline CDR1 and CDR2 sequences are DFQATT and SNEGSKA (reference sequence). Trimming took off 0 bases at V and 4 bases at J, with 10 bases between the two ends. This CDR3 is built from 14 residues. The CDR3: CSAREPGRNQPQHF. In DNA, the CDR3 is TGCAGTGCTAGAGAACCAGGGCGTAATCAGCCCCAGCATTTT.

This clonotype has ten or more counts. J is TRBJ1-1 and V is TRBV12-3 or TRBV12-4, with TRBD1 as a possible D gene (5 bases). The V end lost 5 bases, the J end lost 4 bases, and 20 bases lay between the germline ends. The CDR3 sequence is 16 residues long. This chain's CDR3 is CASSHPPGRGGTEAFF. The CDR3 bases are TGTGCCAGCAGTCACCCCCCGGGCCGCGGGGGCACTGAAGCTTTCTTT.

This clonotype was counted once. The J gene is TRBJ2-1, the V gene TRBV10-3; D is unclear. The CDR3 is 14 amino acids. The V gene's germline CDR1 is ENHRY and CDR2 SYGVKD. Deletions cut 5 bases from V and 8 bases from J, with 16 bases between. CDR3 nucleotides: TGTGCCATCAGTTTATCCGACGCGGTGGATGAGCAGTTCTTC. It encodes CAISLSDAVDEQFF.

The chain combines TRBV28 with TRBJ1-5; D not resolved. Deletions cut 7 bases from V and 5 bases from J, with 15 bases between. This CDR3 is built from 14 residues. Germline V CDR1 and CDR2: MDHEN, SYDVKM. The CDR3 loop is CASTTAAGDQPQHF. CDR3 nucleotides: TGTGCCAGCACCACCGCAGCTGGGGATCAGCCCCAGCATTTT.

The chain combines TRBV20-1 with TRBJ2-1; D is unresolved. The germline V gene has CDR1 DFQATT and CDR2 SNEGSKA (reference sequence). The CDR3 runs 14 residues. V lost 5 bases to trimming and J lost 0 bases, with 11 bases between them. This CDR3 reads CSAQRASSYNEQFF. The DNA for the CDR3 is TGCAGTGCTCAAAGGGCGAGCTCCTACAATGAGCAGTTCTTC.